This TCR beta chain was sequenced for a study of T cell responses to AZD1222 COVID-19 vaccine. Germline-derived CDR1 and CDR2 are SGDLS and YYNGEE. The CDR3 is 14 amino acids. V was pared by 4 bases and J by 1 base, with 12 bases between. Study-level findings and limits: Repertoires were obtained solely post-peak T cell response. The breadth and depth of Spike-specific TCRs increased once two AZD1222 doses had been given.

Profiling relied on immunoSEQ multiplex PCR, and the TCRdb table lists in-frame clones only, not all of them. The sample holds roughly 120,000 clones, over 75% seen once. Turning to this clone: Its antigen is currently unknown.

The rearrangement links TRBV9 to TRBJ2-7, with a weak D call TRBD2 (5 bases). This specimen was peripheral blood, taken on day 0 of MenACWY control vaccination. The source is an adult in good health. CDR3: CASSPHRGSYEQYF. CDR3 DNA: TGTGCCAGCAGCCCCCACCGAGGGTCCTACGAGCAGTACTTC. Full variable domain (remainder filled in from reference TRBV9 and TRBJ2-7): DSGVTQTPKHLITATGQRVTLRCSPRSGDLSVYWYQQSLDQGLQFLIQYYNGEERAKGNILERFSAQQFPDLHSELNLSSLELGDSALYFCASSPHRGSYEQYFGPGTRLTVT.